This TCR beta chain was sequenced during a study of CD8+ T cells in alopecia areata. Turning to the study itself: Affected scalp percentage determined the severity score of treated patients.

Reverse transcribed after extraction, RNA yielded cDNA as the sequencing template. Method: immunoSEQ multiplex PCR; TCRdb's copy keeps in-frame clones and lacks some. The sample records about 210,000 clones, 66% being singletons. Treatment of the sample: oral pan-JAK inhibitor, 5-10 mg twice daily. Broader study findings: The link between baseline CD8+ expansion and response remains uncertain with one nonresponder. Expanded CD8+ clones among the top 100, and scalp clonality, were significantly decreased by tofacitinib. While patients received tofacitinib, many expanded lesional clones remained present in scalp and blood.

Trimming left V 6 bases short and J 5 bases short, with 11 bases between. The CDR3 has 13 residues. The germline CDR1 and CDR2 sequences are LNHNV and YYDKDF (reference sequence). Concerning this clone itself: Its matching antigen is unknown.

The clonotype comes from a human donor with alopecia areata. The chain couples TRBV15 to TRBJ1-5; a possible D gene is TRBD1 (6 bases). The sequencing here drew on CD4+ T cells sorted from blood, taken around week 44, from a patient treated with tofacitinib. CDR3 residues: CATRRQVDQPQHF. In nucleotides, the CDR3 is TGTGCCACCAGGAGACAGGTCGATCAGCCCCAGCATTTT.